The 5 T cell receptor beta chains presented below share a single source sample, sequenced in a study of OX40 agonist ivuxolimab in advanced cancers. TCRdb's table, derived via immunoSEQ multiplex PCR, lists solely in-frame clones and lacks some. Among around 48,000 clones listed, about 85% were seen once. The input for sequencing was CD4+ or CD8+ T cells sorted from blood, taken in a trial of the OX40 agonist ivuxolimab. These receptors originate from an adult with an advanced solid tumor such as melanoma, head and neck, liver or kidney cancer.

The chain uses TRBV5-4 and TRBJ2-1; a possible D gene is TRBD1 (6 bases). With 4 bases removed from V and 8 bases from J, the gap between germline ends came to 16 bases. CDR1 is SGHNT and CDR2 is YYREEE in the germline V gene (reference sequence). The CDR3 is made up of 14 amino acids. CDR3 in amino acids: CASSPIQGNDEQFF. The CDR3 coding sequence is TGTGCCAGCAGCCCCATTCAGGGGAATGATGAGCAGTTCTTC.

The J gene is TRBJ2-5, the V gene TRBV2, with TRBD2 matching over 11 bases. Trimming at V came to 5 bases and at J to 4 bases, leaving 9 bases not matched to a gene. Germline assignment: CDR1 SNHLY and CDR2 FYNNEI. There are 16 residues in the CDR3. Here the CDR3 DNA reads TGTGCCAGCAGTCCAGGGACTAGCGGCGGTGGAGAGACCCAGTACTTC. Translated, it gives CASSPGTSGGGETQYF.

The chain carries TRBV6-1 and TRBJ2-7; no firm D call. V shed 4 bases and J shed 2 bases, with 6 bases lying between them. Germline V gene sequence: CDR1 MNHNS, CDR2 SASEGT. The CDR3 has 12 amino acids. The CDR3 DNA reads TGTGCCAGCAGTGGCGGAACCTACGAGCAGTACTTC. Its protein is CASSGGTYEQYF.

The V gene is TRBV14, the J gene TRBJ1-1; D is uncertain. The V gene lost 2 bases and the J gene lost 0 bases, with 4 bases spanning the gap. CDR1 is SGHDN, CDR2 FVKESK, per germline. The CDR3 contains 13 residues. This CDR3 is CASSQLLNTEAFF. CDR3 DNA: TGTGCCAGCAGCCAATTGTTGAACACTGAAGCTTTCTTT.

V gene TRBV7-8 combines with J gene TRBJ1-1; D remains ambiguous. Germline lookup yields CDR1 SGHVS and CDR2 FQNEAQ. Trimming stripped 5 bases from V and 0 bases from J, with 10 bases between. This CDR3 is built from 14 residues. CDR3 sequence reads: CASSPRRLNTEAFF. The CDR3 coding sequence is TGTGCCAGCAGCCCAAGACGGTTGAACACTGAAGCTTTCTTT.